This T cell receptor (beta chain) was observed in a study of blood T cell repertoires in COVID-19. This clone has a single count. Source study methods: From reference gene primer amplification, estimates of nucleated cell counts were derived. The repertoire was sequenced with immunoSEQ multiplex PCR; TCRdb's copy has only in-frame clones and lacks some. For V, J and clone size, that table is used; D and trimming come from the DNA. In the table there are 100,000 to 150,000 clones, 81% of which are singletons. This CDR3 has 16 amino acids. V was trimmed by 6 bases and J by 0 bases, leaving 15 bases between them. In germline, CDR1 is MRHNA, CDR2 SNTAGT.

The sequence was obtained from a man aged 25 to 45 with COVID-19, enrolled during active disease. The chain uses TRBV6-4 and TRBJ2-1, with D maybe TRBD2 (5 bases). The sample taken for sequencing was peripheral blood. Written as DNA, the CDR3 is TGTGCCAGCAGCGTAGACTATTCGAGCTCCTACAATGAGCAGTTCTTC. Translated, it gives CASSVDYSSSYNEQFF.